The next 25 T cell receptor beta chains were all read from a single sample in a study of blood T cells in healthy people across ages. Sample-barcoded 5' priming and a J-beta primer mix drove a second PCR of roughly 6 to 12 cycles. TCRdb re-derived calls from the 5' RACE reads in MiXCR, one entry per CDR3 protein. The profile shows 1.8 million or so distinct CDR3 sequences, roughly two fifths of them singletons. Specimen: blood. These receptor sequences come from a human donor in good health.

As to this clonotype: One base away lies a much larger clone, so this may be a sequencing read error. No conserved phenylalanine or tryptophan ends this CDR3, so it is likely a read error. The CDR3 sequence is CASSYTLSQPQHC. The CDR3 coding sequence is TGTGCCAGCAGTTACACCCTGAGCCAGCCCCAGCATTGT. The V and J genes are TRBV6-5 and TRBJ1-5; D unresolved. Germline V gives CDR1 MNHEY, CDR2 SVGAGI. The CDR3 spans 13 residues. Between the trimmed V and J ends, which lost 2 bases and 7 bases, there was a span of 9 bases.

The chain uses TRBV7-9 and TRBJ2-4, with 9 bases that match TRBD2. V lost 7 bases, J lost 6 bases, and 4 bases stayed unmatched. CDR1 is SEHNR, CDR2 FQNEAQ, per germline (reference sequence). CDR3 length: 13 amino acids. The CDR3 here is CASMRLAVNIQYF. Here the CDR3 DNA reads TGTGCCAGCATGCGACTAGCGGTAAACATTCAGTACTTC.

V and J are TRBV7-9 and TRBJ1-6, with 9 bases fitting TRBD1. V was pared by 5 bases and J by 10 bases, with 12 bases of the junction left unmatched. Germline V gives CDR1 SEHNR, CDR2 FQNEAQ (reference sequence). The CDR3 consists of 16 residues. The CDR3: CASSLSGTGSRSPLHF. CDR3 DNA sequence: TGTGCCAGCAGCCTGTCCGGGACAGGGTCGCGGTCACCCCTCCACTTT.

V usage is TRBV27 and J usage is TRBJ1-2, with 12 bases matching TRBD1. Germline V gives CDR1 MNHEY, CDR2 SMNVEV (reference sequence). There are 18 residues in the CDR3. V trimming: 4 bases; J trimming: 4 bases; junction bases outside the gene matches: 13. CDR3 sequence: CASSSFRDRGLKGYGYTF. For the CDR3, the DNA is TGTGCCAGCAGTTCATTCCGGGACAGGGGGCTTAAAGGCTATGGCTACACCTTC.

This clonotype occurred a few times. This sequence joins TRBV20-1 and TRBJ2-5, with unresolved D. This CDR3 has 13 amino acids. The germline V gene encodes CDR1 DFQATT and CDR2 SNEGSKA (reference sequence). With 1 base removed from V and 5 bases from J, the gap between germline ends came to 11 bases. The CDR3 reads CSARGALWETQYF. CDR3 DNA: TGCAGTGCTAGAGGGGCGTTGTGGGAGACCCAGTACTTC.

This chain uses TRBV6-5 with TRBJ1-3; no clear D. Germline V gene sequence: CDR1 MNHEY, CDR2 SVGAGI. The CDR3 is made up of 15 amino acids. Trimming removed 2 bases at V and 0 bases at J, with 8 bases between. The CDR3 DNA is TGTGCCAGCAGTTACGCCAGCTCCTCTGGAAACACCATATATTTT. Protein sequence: CASSYASSSGNTIYF.

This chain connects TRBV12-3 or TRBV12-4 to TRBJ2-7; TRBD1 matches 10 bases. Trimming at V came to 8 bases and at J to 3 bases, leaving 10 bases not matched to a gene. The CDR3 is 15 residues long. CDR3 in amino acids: CASPSGTGVFYEQYF. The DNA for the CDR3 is TGTGCCAGCCCCTCCGGGACAGGGGTTTTCTACGAGCAGTACTTC.

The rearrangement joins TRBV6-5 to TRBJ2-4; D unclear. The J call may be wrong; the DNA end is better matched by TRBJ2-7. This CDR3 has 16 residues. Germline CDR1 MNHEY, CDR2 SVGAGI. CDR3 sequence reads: CASSLHPDGWFDEQYF. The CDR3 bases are TGTGCCAGCAGTTTACACCCTGATGGGTGGTTTGACGAGCAGTACTTC.

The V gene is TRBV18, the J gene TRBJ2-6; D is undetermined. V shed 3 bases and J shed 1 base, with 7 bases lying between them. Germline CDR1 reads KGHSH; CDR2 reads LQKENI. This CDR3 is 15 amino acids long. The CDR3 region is CASSPSASGANVLTF. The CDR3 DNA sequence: TGTGCCAGCTCACCGAGCGCTTCTGGGGCCAACGTCCTGACTTTC.

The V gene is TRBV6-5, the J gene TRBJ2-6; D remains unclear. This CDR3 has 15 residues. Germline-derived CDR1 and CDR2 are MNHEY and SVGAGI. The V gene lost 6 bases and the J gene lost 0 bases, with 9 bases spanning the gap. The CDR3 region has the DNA TGTGCCAGCAGATCGACTGGCTCTGGGGCCAACGTCCTGACTTTC. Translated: CASRSTGSGANVLTF.

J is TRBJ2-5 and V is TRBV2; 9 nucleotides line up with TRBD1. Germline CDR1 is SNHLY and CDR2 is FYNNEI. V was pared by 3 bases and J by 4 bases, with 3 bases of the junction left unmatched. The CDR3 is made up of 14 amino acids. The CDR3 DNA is TGTGCCAGCAGTGATGGACAGGGGAGAGAGACCCAGTACTTC. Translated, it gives CASSDGQGRETQYF.

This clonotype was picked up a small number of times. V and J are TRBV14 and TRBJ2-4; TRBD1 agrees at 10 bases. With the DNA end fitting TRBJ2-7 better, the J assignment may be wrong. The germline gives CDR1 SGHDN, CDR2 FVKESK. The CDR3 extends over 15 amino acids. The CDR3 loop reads CASSHSGTGDYEQYF. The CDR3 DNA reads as TGTGCCAGCAGCCACTCCGGGACAGGGGATTACGAGCAGTACTTC.

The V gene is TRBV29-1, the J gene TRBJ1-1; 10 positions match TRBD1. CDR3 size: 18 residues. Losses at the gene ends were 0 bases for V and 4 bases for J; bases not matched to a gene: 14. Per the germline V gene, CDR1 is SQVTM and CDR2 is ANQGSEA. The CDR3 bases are TGCAGCGTTGAAGATCAGGTGGGGACAGGGGAATGGGGCACTGAAGCTTTCTTT. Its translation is CSVEDQVGTGEWGTEAFF.

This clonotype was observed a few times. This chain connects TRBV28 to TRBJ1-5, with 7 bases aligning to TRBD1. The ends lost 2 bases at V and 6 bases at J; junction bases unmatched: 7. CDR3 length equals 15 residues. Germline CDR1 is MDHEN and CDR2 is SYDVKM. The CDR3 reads CASSLRQGRVQPQHF. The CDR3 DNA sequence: TGTGCCAGCAGTTTAAGACAGGGTCGGGTTCAGCCCCAGCATTTT.

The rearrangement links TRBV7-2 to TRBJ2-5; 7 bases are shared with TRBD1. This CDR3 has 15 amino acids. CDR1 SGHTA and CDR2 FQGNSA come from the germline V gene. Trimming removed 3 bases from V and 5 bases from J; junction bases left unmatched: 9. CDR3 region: CASSLGGQAGETQYF. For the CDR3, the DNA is TGTGCCAGCAGCTTGGGCGGACAGGCAGGGGAGACCCAGTACTTC.

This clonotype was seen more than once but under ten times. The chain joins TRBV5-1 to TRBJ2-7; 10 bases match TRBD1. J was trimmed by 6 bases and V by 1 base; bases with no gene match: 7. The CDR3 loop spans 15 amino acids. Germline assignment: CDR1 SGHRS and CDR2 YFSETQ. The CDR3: CASSLMGQGSTEQYF. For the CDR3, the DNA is TGCGCCAGCAGCTTGATGGGACAGGGGTCTACCGAGCAGTACTTC. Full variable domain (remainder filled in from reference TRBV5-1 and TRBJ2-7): KAGVTQTPRYLIKTRGQQVTLSCSPISGHRSVSWYQQTPGQGLQFLFEYFSETQRNKGNFPGRFSGRQFSNSRSEMNVSTLELGDSALYLCASSLMGQGSTEQYFGPGTRLTVT.

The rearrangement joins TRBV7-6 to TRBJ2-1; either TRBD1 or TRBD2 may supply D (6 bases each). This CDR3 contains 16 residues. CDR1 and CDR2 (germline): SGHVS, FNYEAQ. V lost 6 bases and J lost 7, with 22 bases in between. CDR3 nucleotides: TGTGCCAGCAGTTTGGGGGGCGGGGAACTTGTGAATGAGCAGTTCTTC. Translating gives CASSLGGGELVNEQFF.

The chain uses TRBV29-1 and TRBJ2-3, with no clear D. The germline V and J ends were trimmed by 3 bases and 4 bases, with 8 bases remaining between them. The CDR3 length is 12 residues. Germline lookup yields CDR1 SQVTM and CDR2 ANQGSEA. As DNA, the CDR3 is TGCAGCGTTGATGTTTGGGCAGATACGCAGTATTTT. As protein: CSVDVWADTQYF.

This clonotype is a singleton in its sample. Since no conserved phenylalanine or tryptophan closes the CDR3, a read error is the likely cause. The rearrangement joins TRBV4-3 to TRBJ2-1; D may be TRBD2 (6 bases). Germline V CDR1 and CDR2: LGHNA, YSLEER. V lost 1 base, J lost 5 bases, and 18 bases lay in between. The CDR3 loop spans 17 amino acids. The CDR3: CASSQGLEAEGHNEQFV. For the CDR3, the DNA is TGCGCCAGCAGCCAAGGACTAGAGGCGGAGGGCCACAATGAGCAGTTCGTC.

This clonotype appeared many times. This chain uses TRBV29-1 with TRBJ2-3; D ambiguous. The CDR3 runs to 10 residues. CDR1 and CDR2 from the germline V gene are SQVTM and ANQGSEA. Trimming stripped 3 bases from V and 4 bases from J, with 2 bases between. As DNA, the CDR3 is TGCAGCGTTGATTCAGATACGCAGTATTTT. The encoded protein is CSVDSDTQYF.

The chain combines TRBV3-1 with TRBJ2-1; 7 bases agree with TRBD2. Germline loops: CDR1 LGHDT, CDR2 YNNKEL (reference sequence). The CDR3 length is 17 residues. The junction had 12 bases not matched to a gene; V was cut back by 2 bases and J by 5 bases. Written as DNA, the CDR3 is TGTGCCAGCAGCCAAAGGGTGTGGAGCGGGGTGAACAATGAGCAGTTCTTC. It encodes CASSQRVWSGVNNEQFF.

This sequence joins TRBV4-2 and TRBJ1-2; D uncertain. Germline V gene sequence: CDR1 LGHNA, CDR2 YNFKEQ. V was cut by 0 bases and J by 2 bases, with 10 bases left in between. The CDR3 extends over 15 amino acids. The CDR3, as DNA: TGTGCCAGCAGCCAAGAAGGTACATTCAACTATGGCTACACCTTC. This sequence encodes CASSQEGTFNYGYTF.

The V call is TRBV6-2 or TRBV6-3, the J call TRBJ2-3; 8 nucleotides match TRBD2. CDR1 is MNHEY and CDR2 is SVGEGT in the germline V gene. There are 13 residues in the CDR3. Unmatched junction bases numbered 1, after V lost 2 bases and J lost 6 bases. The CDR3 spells CASSYGTRDTQYF. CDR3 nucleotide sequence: TGTGCCAGCAGTTACGGGACTAGGGATACGCAGTATTTT.

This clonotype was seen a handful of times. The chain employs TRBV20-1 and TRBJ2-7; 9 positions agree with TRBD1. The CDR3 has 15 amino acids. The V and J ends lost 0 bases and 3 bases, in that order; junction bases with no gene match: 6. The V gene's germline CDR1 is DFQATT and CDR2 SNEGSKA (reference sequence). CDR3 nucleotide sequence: TGCAGTGCTAGAGATCCCCGGGACAGGGACTACGAGCAGTACTTC. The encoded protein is CSARDPRDRDYEQYF.

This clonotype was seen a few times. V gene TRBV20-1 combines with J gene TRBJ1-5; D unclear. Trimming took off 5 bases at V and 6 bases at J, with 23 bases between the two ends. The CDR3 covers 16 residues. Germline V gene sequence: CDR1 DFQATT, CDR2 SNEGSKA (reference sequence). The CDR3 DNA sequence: TGCAGTGCTGAAGAATCCAGCCAGTGGATATTTCAGCCCCAGCATTTT. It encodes CSAEESSQWIFQPQHF.